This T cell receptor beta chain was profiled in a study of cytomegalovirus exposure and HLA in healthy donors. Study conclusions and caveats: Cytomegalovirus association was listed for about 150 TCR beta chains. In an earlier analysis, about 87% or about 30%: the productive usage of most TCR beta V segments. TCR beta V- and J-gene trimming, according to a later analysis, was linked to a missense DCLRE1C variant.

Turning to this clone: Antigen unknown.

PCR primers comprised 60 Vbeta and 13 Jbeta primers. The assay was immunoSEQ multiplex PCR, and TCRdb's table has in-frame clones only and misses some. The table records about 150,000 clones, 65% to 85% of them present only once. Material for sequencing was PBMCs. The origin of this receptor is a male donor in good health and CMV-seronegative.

The CDR3 loop reads CASSVPSGGAPREQFF. In DNA form, the CDR3 reads TGTGCCAGCAGCGTTCCAAGCGGGGGGGCACCGCGGGAGCAGTTCTTC. The chain employs TRBV9 and TRBJ2-1; 10 bases line up with TRBD2. Germline values: CDR1 SGDLS, CDR2 YYNGEE. The ends lost 2 bases at V and 10 bases at J; junction bases unmatched: 12. The CDR3 extends over 16 amino acids.